This T cell receptor (beta chain) was recovered during a study of blood T cells in healthy people across ages. General observations from the study: Because donor CMV status was unknown, expanded clonotype changes were possibly confounded.

Healthy Russian Caucasian donors spanned ages about 6 to 90 years. Each donor had around 9.8 milliliters of peripheral blood drawn. About this clonotype: No antigen is known for it.

Then a second PCR, running about 6 to 12 cycles, was carried out with a sample-barcoded 5' primer and a J-beta primer mix. TCRdb re-analysed the 5' RACE reads in MiXCR, keeping a single row per CDR3 protein. Of about 780,000 distinct CDR3 sequences listed, roughly 46% are singletons. In germline, CDR1 is SGHRS, CDR2 YFSETQ. CDR3 length: 13 amino acids. V was pared by 4 bases and J by 3 bases, with 11 bases between. The sequence was collected from an elderly man in good health. Sequencing was carried out using blood. The rearrangement uses TRBV5-1 and TRBJ2-7; no clear D gene. The CDR3, as DNA: TGCGCCAGCAGCGCCGATCAGGACTACGAGCAGTACTTC. Translating gives CASSADQDYEQYF.